This T cell receptor beta chain was identified in a study of T cell repertoires in cytomegalovirus infection. The wider study: A matching HLA type, together with CMV infection, was signaled by public TCR beta signatures.

TCRdb re-called the reads with MiXCR, one entry per CDR3 protein. The table has about 740,000 distinct CDR3 sequences, roughly a third seen once. V shed 1 base and J 9 bases; nucleotides not matched to a gene: 6. The CDR3 extends over 16 amino acids. Germline V CDR1 and CDR2: MGHRA, YSYEKL. Worth noting for this clonotype: The antigen is undetermined.

Points from the study as a whole: Using cumulative public TCR beta family frequency, the authors identified those who carried CMV together with the relevant HLA.

The specimen was PBMCs. The sequence derives from a human donor in good health (CMV status not recorded). Some clones in this sample may be carry-over from other donors' samples. This rearrangement joins TRBV4-1 to TRBJ2-1, with 13 bases lining up with TRBD2. In DNA form, the CDR3 reads TGCGCCAGCAGCCAAGGACGGACTAGCGGGAGTCGTGAGCAGTTCTTC. The encoded protein is CASSQGRTSGSREQFF.